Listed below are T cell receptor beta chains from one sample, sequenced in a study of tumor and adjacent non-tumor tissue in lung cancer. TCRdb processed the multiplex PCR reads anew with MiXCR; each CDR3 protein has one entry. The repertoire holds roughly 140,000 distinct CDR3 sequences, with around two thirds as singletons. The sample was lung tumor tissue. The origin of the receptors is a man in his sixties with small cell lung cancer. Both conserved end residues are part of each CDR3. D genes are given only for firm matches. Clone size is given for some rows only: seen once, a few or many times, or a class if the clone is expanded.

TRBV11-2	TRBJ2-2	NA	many	TGTGCCAGCAGCCTAAATAGCGCCGTCACCGGGGAGCTGTTTTTT	CASSLNSAVTGELFF
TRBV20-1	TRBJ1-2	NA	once	TGCAGTGCTTTCGACAATTGGGGCTACACCTTC	CSAFDNWGYTF
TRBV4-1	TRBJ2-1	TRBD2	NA	TGCGCCAGCAGCCAACGTACCAGGACTAGCGACGGTGAGCAGTTCTTC	CASSQRTRTSDGEQFF
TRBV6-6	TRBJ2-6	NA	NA	TGTGTCAGCAGTTATGCGGGCTCTGGGGCCAACGTCCTGACTTTC	CVSSYAGSGANVLTF
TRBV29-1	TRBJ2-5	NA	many	TGCAGCGTTGAGTGGGACTCCAGTGGAGAGACCCAGTACTTC	CSVEWDSSGETQYF
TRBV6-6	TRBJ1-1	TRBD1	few	TGTGCCAGCAGCGATCGACAGGGCACTGAAGCTTTCTTT	CASSDRQGTEAFF
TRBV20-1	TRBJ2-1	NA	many	TGCAGTGGAGGAGCCTACAATGAGCAGTTCTTC	CSGGAYNEQFF
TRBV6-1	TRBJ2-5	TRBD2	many	TGTGCCAGCAGTGGACTAGCGGGAGGGGAGACCCAGTACTTC	CASSGLAGGETQYF
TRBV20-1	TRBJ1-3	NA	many	TGCAGTGCTCGCCACCTTCTCTCTGGAAACACCATATATTTT	CSARHLLSGNTIYF
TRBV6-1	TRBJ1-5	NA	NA	TGTGCCAGCAGTGCAAAGGGGGACAATCAGCCCCAGCATTTT	CASSAKGDNQPQHF
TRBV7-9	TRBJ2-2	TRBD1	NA	TGTGCCAGCAGCCCTGGACAGGGGGCGCGGGAGGAGCTGTTTTTT	CASSPGQGAREELFF
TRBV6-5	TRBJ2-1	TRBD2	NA	TGTACCAGCAGTTACTCGCCTAGCGGGCTTTCCTACAATGAGCAATTCTTC	CTSSYSPSGLSYNEQFF
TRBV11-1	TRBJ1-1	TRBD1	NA	TGTGTCAGCAGCTTAGACGACAGGGACACTGATGCTTTCTTT	CVSSLDDRDTDAFF
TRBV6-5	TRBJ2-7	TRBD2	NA	TGTGCAAGCAGTTCCAAGGGACTAGCGCCCTACGAGCTGTACTTC	CASSSKGLAPYELYF
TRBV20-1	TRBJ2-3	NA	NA	TGCAGTGCTAGAGCCACGGGGTTCATCTCGGACACGCAGTATTTT	CSARATGFISDTQYF
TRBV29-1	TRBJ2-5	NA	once	TGCAGCGCCGTCCCCCCCTCGGGAACCCAGTACTTC	CSAVPPSGTQYF
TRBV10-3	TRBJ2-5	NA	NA	TGTGCCATCAGTGAAGGGGACGGCGGGACCCAGTACTTC	CAISEGDGGTQYF